These 4 T cell receptor beta chains share one sample of origin, sequenced in a study of blood T cells in healthy people across ages. Combining a sample-barcoded 5' primer with a J-beta primer mix, a second PCR ran for roughly 7 to 11 cycles. MiXCR, run by TCRdb on the 5' RACE reads, gives a single entry per CDR3 protein. The table lists 270,000 or so distinct CDR3 sequences, 27% of them singletons. Sequences were obtained from blood. Receptor source: a woman in her seventies in good health.

This chain connects TRBV9 to TRBJ2-3; TRBD2 agrees at 13 bases. There are 16 residues in the CDR3. Germline CDR1 reads SGDLS; CDR2 reads YYNGEE. V shed 4 bases, J shed 7 bases, and the junction held 9 bases outside the gene matches. CDR3 nucleotide sequence: TGTGCCAGCAGCTTTACCGGGACTAGCGGGACGAATACGCAGTATTTT. As protein: CASSFTGTSGTNTQYF.

The chain is built from TRBV10-3 and TRBJ2-3, with D possibly matching TRBD2 (5 bases). CDR3 length: 14 amino acids. Germline-derived CDR1 and CDR2 are ENHRY and SYGVKD. Trimming stripped 8 bases from V and 2 bases from J, with 14 bases between. CDR3 in DNA: TGTGCCATCTCGGGCCAGAGGGACACAGATACGCAGTATTTT. Translating gives CAISGQRDTDTQYF.

The chain is built from TRBV19 and TRBJ2-6; D is ambiguous. CDR1 and CDR2 (germline): LNHDA, SQIVND (reference sequence). The V gene lost 0 bases and the J gene lost 1 base, with 16 bases spanning the gap. The CDR3 loop spans 19 amino acids. CDR3 DNA sequence: TGTGCCAGTAGTATAGATTTTGGTACGTGGCTATCTGGGGCCAACGTCCTGACTTTC. Encoded protein: CASSIDFGTWLSGANVLTF.

This clonotype was seen only a few times. The V gene is TRBV12-3 or TRBV12-4, the J gene TRBJ1-5, with TRBD1 matching over 7 bases. After removal of 4 bases from V and 5 bases from J, the junction contained 5 bases not matched to a gene. The CDR3 loop spans 14 amino acids. CDR3 bases: TGTGCCAGCAGTTACAACAGGGGAGATCAGCCCCAGCATTTT. As protein: CASSYNRGDQPQHF.